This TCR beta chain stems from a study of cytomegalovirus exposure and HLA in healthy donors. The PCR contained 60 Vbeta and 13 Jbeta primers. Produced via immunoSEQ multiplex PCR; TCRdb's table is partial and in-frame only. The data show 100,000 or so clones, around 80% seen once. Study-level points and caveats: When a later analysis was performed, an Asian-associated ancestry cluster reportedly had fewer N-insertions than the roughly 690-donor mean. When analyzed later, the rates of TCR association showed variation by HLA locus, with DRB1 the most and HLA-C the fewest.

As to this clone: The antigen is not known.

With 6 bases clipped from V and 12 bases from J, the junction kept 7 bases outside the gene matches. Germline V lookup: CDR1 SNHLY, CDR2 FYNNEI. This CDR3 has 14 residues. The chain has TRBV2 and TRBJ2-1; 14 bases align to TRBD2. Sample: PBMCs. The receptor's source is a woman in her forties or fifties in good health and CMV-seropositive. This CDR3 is CASRGTSGGPWQFF. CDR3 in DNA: TGTGCCAGCAGGGGGACTAGCGGGGGCCCGTGGCAGTTCTTC.